In its sample, the clone carrying this T cell receptor (beta chain) was seen a few times. The antigen is not known. This entry comes from a study of chemoradiotherapy in HPV16-positive cancers. Study-wide context: Two HPV16-positive patients' cells yielded candidate HPV-specific clones and common motifs. The study's findings and limits: Candidate HPV-specific clones and E7-related TCR motifs grew in tumor during treatment. Only a couple of HPV16-positive patients supplied the functional HPV-specificity definition.

V lost 1 base and J lost 5, with 14 bases in between. The germline CDR1 and CDR2 sequences are SGHTA and FQGNSA. This CDR3 contains 15 residues. Clones were read by immunoSEQ multiplex PCR, and TCRdb kept only the in-frame ones, dropping some. This sample has about 25,000 clones, with approximately 92% found just once. Over chemoradiotherapy, repertoires were sampled more than once. The TCR sequence derives from a human donor with HPV-associated anogenital cancer. The specimen was blood, collected from a patient who underwent chemoradiotherapy. The chain is built from TRBV7-2 and TRBJ2-5; no clear D gene. In DNA form, the CDR3 reads TGTGCCAGCAGCTTAGAGGCCAGCGTAGGGGAGACCCAGTACTTC. Protein sequence: CASSLEASVGETQYF.